These 30 T cell receptor beta chains were sequenced from one sample in a study of blood T cell repertoires in COVID-19. TCRdb's table, derived via immunoSEQ multiplex PCR, lists solely in-frame clones and lacks some. Here the sample spans some 120,000 clones, around 87% being singletons. Sequencing used peripheral blood. The source of these receptors is a woman aged 55 to 70 with acute or convalescent COVID-19.

The rearrangement joins TRBV20-1 to TRBJ1-5; D not resolved. Germline values: CDR1 DFQATT, CDR2 SNEGSKA (reference sequence). V was cut by 3 bases and J by 7 bases, with 13 bases left in between. This CDR3 contains 13 residues. This CDR3 is CSASSGSGQPQHF. The CDR3 nucleotides are TGCAGTGCTAGTTCCGGGAGTGGCCAGCCCCAGCATTTT.

The rearrangement joins TRBV6-5 to TRBJ1-1; 11 positions match TRBD1. The germline V gene encodes CDR1 MNHEY and CDR2 SVGAGI. This CDR3 region has 15 residues. The V and J ends lost 4 bases and 4 bases, in that order; junction bases with no gene match: 5. The CDR3 sequence is CASSLLGTGGTEAFF. DNA for the CDR3: TGTGCCAGCAGTTTACTAGGGACAGGGGGCACTGAAGCTTTCTTT.

In DNA, the CDR3 is TGTGCCAGCAAGGGACAGAGTCTTGAAGCTTTCTTT. Protein product: CASKGQSLEAFF. This rearrangement joins TRBV2 to TRBJ1-1; 7 nucleotides line up with TRBD1. In germline, CDR1 is SNHLY, CDR2 FYNNEI. This CDR3 spans 12 amino acids. Germline trimming cut 7 bases from V and 7 bases from J; bases unmatched to any gene: 6.

CDR3 residues: CSVRQGFSAEAFF. The CDR3 nucleotides read TGCAGCGTTCGACAGGGGTTTAGCGCTGAAGCTTTCTTT. This sequence joins TRBV29-1 and TRBJ1-1; TRBD1 agrees at 8 bases. Germline values: CDR1 SQVTM, CDR2 ANQGSEA. Trimming took 5 bases from V and 6 from J; bases not matched to a gene: 8. The CDR3 totals 13 residues.

This chain links TRBV28 with TRBJ2-1; 11 bases map to TRBD2. The CDR3 spans 15 residues. V lost 6 bases, J lost 8 bases, and 9 bases stayed unmatched. The germline CDR1 and CDR2 sequences are MDHEN and SYDVKM. CDR3 sequence: CASSYTSGRWDEQFF. The CDR3, as DNA: TGTGCCAGCAGCTATACTAGCGGGAGATGGGATGAGCAGTTCTTC.

The chain joins TRBV9 to TRBJ2-7; D is unresolved. Germline CDR1 reads SGDLS; CDR2 reads YYNGEE. V was trimmed by 3 bases and J by 3 bases, leaving 22 bases between them. The CDR3 covers 17 residues. CDR3 nucleotides: TGTGCCAGCAGCGCCCCGACACGTCGTTCGGTTTTCTACGAGCAGTACTTC. Translating gives CASSAPTRRSVFYEQYF.

This chain connects TRBV19 to TRBJ1-3; no clear D gene. This CDR3 is built from 17 residues. V shed 7 bases and J shed 0 bases, with 19 bases lying between them. Germline CDR1 LNHDA, CDR2 SQIVND (reference sequence). The CDR3 bases are TGTGCCAGTACCACCCTCCCCGGGGTTAGCTCTGGAAACACCATATATTTT. Residues: CASTTLPGVSSGNTIYF. The full variable domain, in which reference TRBV19 and TRBJ1-3 provide the parts outside the CDR3, is DGGITQSPKYLFRKEGQNVTLSCEQNLNHDAMYWYRQDPGQGLRLIYYSQIVNDFQKGDIAEGYSVSREKKESFPLTVTSAQKNPTAFYLCASTTLPGVSSGNTIYFGEGSWLTVV.

This chain joins TRBV27 and TRBJ2-4; D remains unclear. The CDR3 contains 13 residues. V dropped 6 bases and J dropped 1 base, with 7 bases sitting between them. CDR1 is MNHEY, CDR2 SMNVEV, per germline (reference sequence). The CDR3, as DNA: TGTGCCAGCAGGGCTTTTGCCAAAAACATTCAGTACTTC. It encodes CASRAFAKNIQYF.

This clone was seen a few times. The rearrangement uses TRBV6-1 and TRBJ2-1, with TRBD2 identical over 7 bases. The CDR3 covers 15 residues. The germline V gene encodes CDR1 MNHNS and CDR2 SASEGT. V was clipped by 2 bases and J by 7 bases; unmatched bases: 8. Here the CDR3 DNA reads TGTGCCAGCAGTGAATTAGGGGAGGGCCGAAATGAGCAGTTCTTC. This encodes CASSELGEGRNEQFF.

The rearrangement joins TRBV27 to TRBJ2-7; 9 bases agree with TRBD1. The germline CDR1 and CDR2 sequences are MNHEY and SMNVEV (reference sequence). CDR3 length equals 14 residues. V gave up 5 bases and J gave up 5 bases; unmatched junction bases: 7. The CDR3 spells CASSPGTGIHEQYF. The CDR3 DNA reads as TGTGCCAGCAGTCCCGGGACAGGGATCCACGAGCAGTACTTC.

The chain joins TRBV6-5 to TRBJ2-7; D is unresolved. V was shortened by 6 bases and J by 2 bases, with 8 bases between the two germline ends. The germline CDR1 and CDR2 sequences are MNHEY and SVGAGI. The CDR3 has 12 amino acids. The CDR3 loop reads CASSPSPYEQYV. In DNA, the CDR3 is TGTGCCAGCAGCCCGAGTCCCTACGAGCAGTACGTC.

The chain recombines TRBV2 with TRBJ1-6; 9 bases are a match to TRBD1. There are 14 residues in the CDR3. CDR1 SNHLY and CDR2 FYNNEI come from the germline V gene. The junction had 3 bases not matched to a gene; V was cut back by 3 bases and J by 9 bases. CDR3 protein: CASSDNRGRSPLHF. The CDR3 DNA reads as TGTGCCAGCAGTGACAACAGGGGGCGTTCACCCCTCCACTTT.

This clone was recorded many times. CDR3 in amino acids: CASGWDYTQYF. For the CDR3, the DNA is TGTGCTAGTGGTTGGGACTATACGCAGTATTTT. The V call is TRBV12-5, the J call TRBJ2-3; D is perhaps TRBD2 (6 bases). The CDR3 runs 11 residues. CDR1 and CDR2 from the germline V gene are LGHNT and FRNRAP. Trimming removed 4 bases from V and 7 bases from J, with 6 bases in between.

The chain recombines TRBV9 with TRBJ1-2; TRBD1 might be the D (5 bases). The CDR3 is 17 amino acids. Germline lookup yields CDR1 SGDLS and CDR2 YYNGEE. V was cut by 1 base and J by 11 bases, with 27 bases left in between. CDR3: CASSVKVGVWTPAGYTF. In DNA form, the CDR3 reads TGTGCCAGCAGCGTAAAGGTTGGTGTTTGGACACCGGCAGGTTACACCTTC.

The sample holds a few counts of this clone. The chain links TRBV11-3 to TRBJ1-4; TRBD1 is a possible D gene (5 bases). V lost 4 bases, J lost 1 base, and 10 bases lay in between. The germline V gene encodes CDR1 SGHNT and CDR2 YENEEA. This CDR3 has 15 amino acids. Here the CDR3 reads CASSSPGGTNEKLFF. For the CDR3, the DNA is TGTGCCAGCAGCTCCCCCGGGGGAACTAATGAAAAACTGTTTTTT.

The V gene is TRBV5-1, the J gene TRBJ1-1; D is unresolved. Germline values: CDR1 SGHRS, CDR2 YFSETQ. V was shortened by 5 bases and J by 3 bases, with 11 bases between the two germline ends. CDR3 length: 13 amino acids. The chain's CDR3 is CASRVDTYTEAFF. The CDR3 nucleotides read TGCGCCAGCAGGGTCGACACTTACACTGAAGCTTTCTTT.

V is TRBV3-1 (or the pseudogene TRBV3-2) and J is TRBJ2-1; TRBD2 matches 11 bases. Germline V gene lookup returns CDR1 LGHDT and CDR2 YNNKEL (reference sequence). CDR3 length equals 18 residues. The ends lost 1 base at V and 4 bases at J; junction bases unmatched: 9. DNA of the CDR3: TGTGCCAGCAGCCAAGGACTAGCGGGGTCCTTTTCTTACAATGAGCAGTTCTTC. This sequence encodes CASSQGLAGSFSYNEQFF.

The chain is built from TRBV7-2 and TRBJ2-1, with D possibly being TRBD2 (7 bases). From germline, CDR1 is SGHTA and CDR2 FQGNSA. This CDR3 is 13 amino acids long. V lost 5 bases, J lost 16 bases, and 21 bases lay in between. CDR3 loop: CASSQEGGGPPFF. The DNA for the CDR3 is TGTGCCAGCAGCCAAGAAGGGGGAGGGCCCCCTTTCTTC.

The chain uses TRBV25-1 and TRBJ1-3, with 7 bases aligning to TRBD1. After removal of 6 bases from V and 3 bases from J, the junction contained 8 bases not matched to a gene. The CDR3 runs to 15 residues. CDR1 and CDR2 (germline): MGHDK, SYGVNS. The CDR3 sequence is CASRGPRTGGNTIYF. In DNA, the CDR3 is TGTGCCAGCAGGGGGCCCAGGACAGGTGGAAACACCATATATTTT.

This sequence joins TRBV29-1 and TRBJ2-1; 8 bases line up with TRBD2. The CDR3 is 13 residues long. CDR1 SQVTM and CDR2 ANQGSEA come from the germline V gene. V lost 5 bases, J lost 5 bases, and 5 bases stayed unmatched. CDR3 residues: CSVYGTRDNEQFF. The CDR3 DNA reads TGCAGCGTTTACGGGACTAGAGACAATGAGCAGTTCTTC.

V and J are TRBV19 and TRBJ1-4; 9 bases are a match to TRBD1. From germline, CDR1 is LNHDA and CDR2 SQIVND (reference sequence). Unmatched junction bases numbered 4, after V lost 7 bases and J lost 4 bases. The CDR3 has 14 residues. This CDR3 reads CASTPGQGNEKLFF. The CDR3 region has the DNA TGTGCCAGTACCCCGGGACAGGGTAATGAAAAACTGTTTTTT.

The chain joins TRBV19 to TRBJ1-1, with 7 nucleotides matching TRBD1. This CDR3 is 15 amino acids long. Looked up from germline, CDR1 is LNHDA and CDR2 is SQIVND (reference sequence). V trimming: 5 bases; J trimming: 4 bases; junction bases outside the gene matches: 10. This CDR3 is CASSPRQGRGTEAFF. For the CDR3, the DNA is TGTGCCAGTAGTCCCCGACAGGGTCGGGGCACTGAAGCTTTCTTT.

The chain uses TRBV5-4 and TRBJ2-7; possibly TRBD1 for D (5 bases). Trimming left V 1 base short and J 0 bases short, with 11 bases between. Germline V gene lookup returns CDR1 SGHNT and CDR2 YYREEE (reference sequence). The CDR3 runs to 15 residues. The CDR3 protein is CASSLQGRSSYEQYV. The CDR3 nucleotides are TGTGCCAGCAGCTTGCAGGGAAGGAGCTCCTACGAGCAGTACGTC.

This rearrangement joins TRBV28 to TRBJ1-6; TRBD1 matches 11 bases. V shed 5 bases and J 1 base; nucleotides not matched to a gene: 4. The CDR3 sequence is 17 residues long. Per the germline V gene, CDR1 is MDHEN and CDR2 is SYDVKM. In DNA, the CDR3 is TGTGCCAGCAGTCCCCGGGACAGGGGGTCCTATAATTCACCCCTCCACTTT. As protein: CASSPRDRGSYNSPLHF.

The chain is built from TRBV7-6 and TRBJ2-1; 10 bases agree with TRBD2. From germline, CDR1 is SGHVS and CDR2 FNYEAQ. The CDR3 loop spans 15 amino acids. Unmatched junction bases numbered 2, after V lost 0 bases and J lost 6 bases. Here the CDR3 reads CASSLAIAGGNEQFF. The CDR3 coding sequence is TGTGCCAGCAGCTTAGCGATAGCGGGAGGCAATGAGCAGTTCTTC.

The genes are TRBV5-8 and TRBJ1-1, with 10 bases matching TRBD1. Germline values: CDR1 SGHTS, CDR2 YDEGEE. The CDR3 length is 14 residues. V lost 4 bases, J lost 5 bases, and 5 bases stayed unmatched. CDR3: CASSTGQGKTEAFF. CDR3 in DNA: TGTGCCAGCAGCACGGGACAGGGGAAGACTGAAGCTTTCTTT.

The chain recombines TRBV2 with TRBJ2-1; 14 bases are shared with TRBD2. The trim removed 6 bases at V and 9 bases at J, leaving 10 bases unmatched. Germline V gives CDR1 SNHLY, CDR2 FYNNEI. There are 16 residues in the CDR3. For the CDR3, the DNA is TGTGCCAGCAGGAGGGACATGGGACTAGCGGGAGTTGAGCAGTTCTTC. This translates into CASRRDMGLAGVEQFF.

This clone was seen a few times. The chain joins TRBV10-2 to TRBJ1-2; perhaps TRBD1 as D (5 bases). The germline V gene has CDR1 WSHSY and CDR2 SAAADI. This CDR3 comprises 13 residues. Trimming took off 6 bases at V and 2 bases at J, with 10 bases between the two ends. The CDR3 bases are TGCGCCAGCAGGGCAGGGATCAACTATGGCTACACCTTC. Its protein product is CASRAGINYGYTF.

This chain joins TRBV28 and TRBJ2-7; 10 bases map to TRBD1. Germline-derived CDR1 and CDR2 are MDHEN and SYDVKM. With V trimmed by 9 bases and J by 1 base, 6 bases remained unmatched. The CDR3 has 14 amino acids. This CDR3 is CASCRTGGSYEQYF. Written as DNA, the CDR3 is TGTGCCAGTTGTCGGACAGGGGGATCCTACGAGCAGTACTTC.

The chain couples TRBV2 to TRBJ1-1; D not resolved. The CDR3 length is 14 residues. Germline V gene data show CDR1 as SNHLY and CDR2 as FYNNEI. Trimming shortened V by 5 bases and J by 4 bases, and 14 bases separated the two germline ends. DNA for the CDR3: TGTGCCAGCAGTCGAGTCCCAGGACTCACTGAAGCTTTCTTT. Translating it yields CASSRVPGLTEAFF.